The present TCR beta chain was sequenced within a study of blood T cells in healthy people across ages. Study-level results: Calculation of diversity from one million T cells yielded estimates considered to be underestimates.

This CDR3 is 15 amino acids long. The V end was cut by 0 bases, the J end by 3 bases, with 9 bases between. Germline lookup yields CDR1 MNHEY and CDR2 SVGAGI. Comments on this clonotype: Its cognate antigen is unknown.

Then a second PCR, running about 6 to 12 cycles, was carried out with a sample-barcoded 5' primer and a J-beta primer mix. Every cDNA molecule bore a tag from a template-switch adaptor containing 12 random nucleotides. Each CDR3 protein gets one entry after TCRdb re-called the 5' RACE reads with MiXCR. The sample has approximately 800,000 distinct CDR3 sequences, 35% to 60% seen once. Source material: blood. The chain has TRBV6-5 and TRBJ2-1; D remains ambiguous. The sequence was obtained from an elderly man in good health. The CDR3 reads CASSYSGGGYNEQFF. The CDR3 DNA reads as TGTGCCAGCAGTTACTCCGGCGGCGGCTACAATGAGCAGTTCTTC.